This T cell receptor beta chain originates from a study of blood T cells in healthy people across ages. General study points: TCR beta diversity per million T cells fell roughly linearly with age. There were more naive CD4+ cells and higher diversity in long-lived donors than in aged donors. Changes seen in expanded clonotypes were possibly confounded by donor CMV status left unknown.

Next came a second PCR, run for 7 to 11 cycles, which used a sample-barcoded 5' primer along with a J-beta primer mix. TCRdb recomputed calls from the 5' RACE reads with MiXCR, one row per CDR3 protein. The data contain under 2 million distinct CDR3 sequences, around 36% of them singletons. This clonotype was picked up a small number of times. Its antigen is still unknown. The length of the CDR3 is 16 residues. The germline gives CDR1 SNHLY, CDR2 FYNNEI. Trimming stripped 8 bases from V and 4 bases from J, with 21 bases between. The sequencing input was blood. The sequence was obtained from a woman in her 30s in good health. The rearrangement links TRBV2 to TRBJ2-1, with a weak D call TRBD1 (7 bases). DNA for the CDR3: TGTGCCAGCGGAGGGGACAGAGAAATTTTGTACAATGAGCAGTTCTTC. Translating it yields CASGGDREILYNEQFF. The variable domain in full, with the rest retrieved from reference TRBV2 and TRBJ2-1, is EPEVTQTPSHQVTQMGQEVILRCVPISNHLYFYWYRQILGQKVEFLVSFYNNEISEKSEIFDDQFSVERPDGSNFTLKIRSTKLEDSAMYFCASGGDREILYNEQFFGPGTRLTVL.